The 16 T cell receptor beta chains given below trace back to one sample, sequenced in a study of cytomegalovirus exposure and HLA in healthy donors. The PCR used 60 Vbeta and 13 Jbeta primers. TCRdb keeps only in-frame clones here, not all; method: immunoSEQ multiplex PCR. The sample's table shows about 55,000 clones. The sequenced sample consisted of PBMCs. The receptors shown here come from a woman aged 55 to 70 in good health and CMV-seropositive.

The gene calls are TRBV5-4 and TRBJ2-7, with D tentatively TRBD2 (6 bases). This CDR3 spans 15 amino acids. Trimming stripped 0 bases from V and 1 base from J, with 11 bases between. Germline CDR1 and CDR2: SGHNT and YYREEE (reference sequence). The CDR3 coding sequence is TGTGCCAGCAGCTTGGATAGGGAGGTATCCTACGAGCAGTACTTC. This sequence encodes CASSLDREVSYEQYF.

The chain uses TRBV6-5 and TRBJ2-3; the match to TRBD1 covers 8 bases. J lost 4 bases, V lost 4 bases, and 10 bases had no gene match. The CDR3 is 16 residues long. Per germline, CDR1 MNHEY and CDR2 SVGAGI. CDR3 amino acids: CASSSTPGGEADTQYF. The CDR3 nucleotides are TGTGCCAGCAGTTCGACCCCAGGGGGCGAGGCAGATACGCAGTATTTT.

J is TRBJ2-7 and V is TRBV19, with TRBD1 identical over 8 bases. This CDR3 comprises 12 residues. Trimming took 7 bases from V and 13 from J; bases not matched to a gene: 12. The germline V gene encodes CDR1 LNHDA and CDR2 SQIVND (reference sequence). The CDR3 DNA sequence: TGTGCCAGTACCCGAACCGGGACAGGACTATACTTC. Residues: CASTRTGTGLYF.

Its frequency marks this clone as medium-sized. The V gene is TRBV10-3, the J gene TRBJ1-1; TRBD1 aligns across 7 bases. The CDR3 length is 14 residues. The V gene's germline CDR1 is ENHRY and CDR2 SYGVKD. V lost 2 bases and J lost 2; bases outside the gene matches: 2. The CDR3 here is CAISEGQDNTEAFF. Here the CDR3 DNA reads TGTGCCATCAGTGAGGGACAGGATAACACTGAAGCTTTCTTT.

The chain is built from TRBV29-1 and TRBJ1-5; D is possibly TRBD1 (5 bases). Trimming took off 4 bases at V and 6 bases at J, with 10 bases between the two ends. Per germline, CDR1 SQVTM and CDR2 ANQGSEA. The CDR3 runs 12 residues. The CDR3 region is CSVVEGSQPQHF. The CDR3 nucleotides read TGCAGCGTTGTGGAGGGGAGTCAGCCCCAGCATTTT. Full variable domain (rest looked up from reference TRBV29-1 and TRBJ1-5): SAVISQKPSRDICQRGTSLTIQCQVDSQVTMMFWYRQQPGQSLTLIATANQGSEATYESGFVIDKFPISRPNLTFSTLTVSNMSPEDSSIYLCSVVEGSQPQHFGDGTRLSIL.

V usage is TRBV4-1 and J usage is TRBJ1-1; 10 nucleotides line up with TRBD1. The V gene's germline CDR1 is MGHRA and CDR2 YSYEKL. Trimming at V came to 3 bases and at J to 1 base, leaving 11 bases not matched to a gene. The CDR3 runs 18 residues. The CDR3 loop reads CASSHPRDRGRGNTEAFF. In DNA, the CDR3 is TGCGCCAGCAGCCACCCCCGGGACAGGGGAAGAGGGAACACTGAAGCTTTCTTT.

This sequence joins TRBV5-1 and TRBJ2-5; 10 bases align to TRBD2. CDR1 and CDR2 from the germline V gene are SGHRS and YFSETQ. The CDR3 has 14 residues. V gave up 4 bases and J gave up 1 base; unmatched junction bases: 1. The CDR3 DNA reads TGCGCCAGCAGCATAGCGGGGGGCCAAGAGACCCAGTACTTC. The encoded protein is CASSIAGGQETQYF.

The chain carries TRBV15 and TRBJ1-1; D possibly corresponds to TRBD1 (6 bases). Trimming removed 8 bases from V and 7 bases from J, with 14 bases in between. Germline V lookup: CDR1 LNHNV, CDR2 YYDKDF (reference sequence). The CDR3 spans 12 residues. The CDR3 bases are TGTGCCACCTCCCAGGGGCGGTATGAAGCTTTCTTT. It encodes CATSQGRYEAFF.

The chain links TRBV5-5 to TRBJ2-6; 8 nucleotides align to TRBD2. The CDR3 length is 18 residues. V was pared by 6 bases and J by 0 bases, with 11 bases of the junction left unmatched. From germline, CDR1 is SGHKS and CDR2 YYEKEE (reference sequence). The CDR3 loop reads CASTPGGDGGSGANVLTF. The DNA for the CDR3 is TGTGCCAGCACCCCGGGGGGGGACGGAGGCTCTGGGGCCAACGTCCTGACTTTC.

The chain combines TRBV10-1 with TRBJ1-1, with unresolved D. The CDR3 runs to 15 residues. CDR1 and CDR2 (germline): WNHNN, SYGVQD (reference sequence). With 3 bases removed from V and 0 bases from J, the gap between germline ends came to 11 bases. The CDR3 spells CASSDSTQMNTEAFF. The DNA for the CDR3 is TGCGCCAGCAGTGATTCAACGCAGATGAACACTGAAGCTTTCTTT.

This chain joins TRBV6-5 and TRBJ1-3; D is unresolved. V lost 6 bases and J 2 bases, leaving 11 bases between the germline ends. The CDR3 has 14 residues. CDR1 is MNHEY and CDR2 is SVGAGI in the germline V gene. CDR3 DNA: TGTGCCAGCAGCTCAACGAAGCCTGGAAACACCATATATTTT. Translating gives CASSSTKPGNTIYF.

The chain has TRBV2 and TRBJ1-6; D unclear. CDR1 and CDR2 from the germline V gene are SNHLY and FYNNEI. This CDR3 is 15 amino acids long. Trimming left V 4 bases short and J 2 bases short, with 9 bases between. CDR3 protein: CASSVTGTYNSPLHF. CDR3 sequence (DNA): TGTGCCAGCAGTGTGACGGGGACCTATAATTCACCCCTCCACTTT.

The chain joins TRBV25-1 to TRBJ2-2; 7 bases match TRBD2. The CDR3 spans 14 residues. V shed 1 base, J shed 6 bases, and the junction held 2 bases outside the gene matches. Germline CDR1 is MGHDK and CDR2 is SYGVNS. CDR3 protein: CASSEWGGAGELFF. The CDR3 DNA reads as TGTGCCAGCAGTGAATGGGGGGGAGCCGGGGAGCTGTTTTTT. Supplemented by reference TRBV25-1 and TRBJ2-2, the full variable domain reads EADIYQTPRYLVIGTGKKITLECSQTMGHDKMYWYQQDPGMELHLIHYSYGVNSTEKGDLSSESTVSRIRTEHFPLTLESARPSHTSQYLCASSEWGGAGELFFGEGSRLTVL.

V is TRBV18 and J is TRBJ1-3; possible D gene TRBD1, 6 bases. This CDR3 has 15 amino acids. The germline V gene has CDR1 KGHSH and CDR2 LQKENI. Trimming cost V 3 bases and J 1 base, with 10 bases left between them. Here the CDR3 reads CASSPMRGSGNTIYF. In nucleotides, the CDR3 is TGTGCCAGCTCACCGATGAGGGGGTCTGGAAACACCATATATTTT.

The chain recombines TRBV6-5 with TRBJ1-1; no definite D call. Germline V gives CDR1 MNHEY, CDR2 SVGAGI. CDR3 length: 12 amino acids. V was cut by 2 bases and J by 3 bases, with 4 bases left in between. This chain's CDR3 is CASSYRDTEAFF. The CDR3, as DNA: TGTGCCAGCAGTTACAGAGACACTGAAGCTTTCTTT.

V usage is TRBV5-1 and J usage is TRBJ1-2; 7 bases agree with TRBD1. The CDR3 contains 17 residues. V was clipped by 4 bases and J by 2 bases; unmatched bases: 14. Germline values: CDR1 SGHRS, CDR2 YFSETQ. The CDR3 DNA is TGCGCCAGCAGCCCTCCTATGATAGGGGGCCTGAACTATGGCTACACCTTC. Translation gives CASSPPMIGGLNYGYTF.